This T cell receptor beta chain was documented in a study of human T cells and chemical hapten exposure. Germline V gene data show CDR1 as SNHLY and CDR2 as FYNNEI. This CDR3 region has 15 residues. Trimming cost V 9 bases and J 2 bases, with 14 bases left between them. Time point specified: patch test 2, 6 weeks after DPC sensitization. Specified treatment: therapeutic diphenylcyclopropenone sensitization with weekly scalp DPC. Those who donated were patients with alopecia, 18 to 70 years of age, and suitable for DPC. Total RNA was isolated from whole blood that had not been fractionated. TCRdb redid the calling of the RACE reads with MiXCR, one entry per CDR3 protein. The top ten clones hold around 1.6% of a sample with over 70,000 distinct CDR3 sequences, 11% of them seen once.

Sequencing was performed on whole blood, taken in connection with sensitization to the hapten diphenylcyclopropenone (DPC). This TCR came from a young man with alopecia areata. Some clones in this sample may be carry-over from other donors' samples. This sequence joins TRBV2 and TRBJ2-6; maybe TRBD2 (5 bases). The CDR3 here is CARSRGTAGANVLTF. Here the CDR3 DNA reads TGTGCCAGATCCCGGGGTACCGCTGGGGCCAACGTCCTGACTTTC.